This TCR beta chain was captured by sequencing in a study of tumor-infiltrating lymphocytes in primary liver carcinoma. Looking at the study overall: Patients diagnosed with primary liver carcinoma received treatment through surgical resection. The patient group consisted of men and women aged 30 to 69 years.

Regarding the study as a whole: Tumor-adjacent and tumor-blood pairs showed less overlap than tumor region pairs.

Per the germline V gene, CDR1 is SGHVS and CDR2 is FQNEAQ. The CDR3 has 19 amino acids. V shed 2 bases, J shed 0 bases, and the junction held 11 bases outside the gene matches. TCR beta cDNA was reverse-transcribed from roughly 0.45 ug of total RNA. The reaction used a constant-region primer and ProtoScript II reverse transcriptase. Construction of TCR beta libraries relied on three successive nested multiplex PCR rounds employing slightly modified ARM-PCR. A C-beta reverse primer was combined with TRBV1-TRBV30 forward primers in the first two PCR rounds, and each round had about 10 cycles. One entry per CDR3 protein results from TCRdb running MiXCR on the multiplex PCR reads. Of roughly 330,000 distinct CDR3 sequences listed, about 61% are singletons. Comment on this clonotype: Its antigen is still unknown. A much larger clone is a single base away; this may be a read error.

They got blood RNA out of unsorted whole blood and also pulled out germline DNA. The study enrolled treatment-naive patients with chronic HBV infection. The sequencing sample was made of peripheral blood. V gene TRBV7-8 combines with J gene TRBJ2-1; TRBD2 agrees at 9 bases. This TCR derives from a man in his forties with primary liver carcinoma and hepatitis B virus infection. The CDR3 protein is CASSLIGLAGLSSYNEQFF. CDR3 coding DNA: TGTGCCAGCAGCTTAATAGGTCTAGCGGGACTGAGCTCCTACAATGAGCAGTTCTTC.